This T cell receptor beta chain was observed in a study of breast tumors, draining lymph nodes, adjacent tissues. Axillary draining lymph nodes of breast cancer patients supplied the node samples. A word on this clonotype: The antigen is unknown. With a much larger clone just one base away, this may be a read error.

There are 16 residues in the CDR3. CDR1 and CDR2 from the germline V gene are SGHAT and FQNNGV. The ends were cut back, 11 bases at V and 0 bases at J, with 20 bases in the middle. TCRdb re-derived calls from the multiplex PCR reads in MiXCR, one entry per CDR3 protein. Of 200,000 to 300,000 distinct CDR3 sequences listed, 30% are singletons. General study findings and limits: Luminal-like breast cancer showed significantly higher tumor–nontumor repertoire similarity than basal-like.

V usage is TRBV11-2 and J usage is TRBJ2-1; no reliable D call. The sample comprised axillary lymph node tissue. This TCR derives from a female donor with breast cancer. Some clones in this sample may be carry-over from other donors' samples. CDR3 in DNA: TGTGCCCGCGCCCAGCCAGAGGTCCCCTCCTACAATGAGCAGTTCTTC. Translating gives CARAQPEVPSYNEQFF.